This T cell receptor beta chain came from a study of shared clonotypes between healthy human individuals (TCRdb year 2020). Some background on the complete study: The cohort included three men and a couple of women between 18 and 49 years of age. Between about 0.94 and 8.9 billion PBMCs per donor were obtained by leukapheresis. Different laboratories and diverse techniques were used to prepare libraries and sequence TCR repertoires, to increase sequencing depth and limit assay-specific biases. Blood TCR repertoires of five healthy adults were deeply sequenced to estimate repertoire size and the extent of clonotype sharing between individuals. For each donor, CD4 naive and CD4 memory were each given three plates, CD8 naive was given two plates, and CD8 memory was given one plate.

The donors were healthy, HIV-negative adults who had no recently reported acute infections or vaccinations. Every donor was a Caucasian adult residing in Nashville, Tennessee, USA. CD4+ T cells were enriched through magnetic negative selection, after which naive cells were positively selected on CD45RA and the remaining negative fraction served as the memory subset. Blood was obtained by leukapheresis, after which PBMCs were separated by Ficoll-Histopaque density gradient centrifugation and cryopreserved in liquid nitrogen vapor phase. Purity and quantity of every magnetically sorted T cell population were checked by analytical flow cytometry. Genomic DNA was isolated from each sorted fraction and quantified by UV absorbance on a Nanodrop 2000c. Trimming removed 4 bases from V and 8 bases from J, leaving 8 bases between the germline ends. There are 12 amino acids in the CDR3, from cysteine to phenylalanine inclusive. The retained sequence is limited to the CDR3, 36 bases, with the frame set at the first base. Reading the germline V gene gives CDR1 MGHDK and CDR2 SYGVNS.

As to this clone: It lacks a known antigen. No base-level quality is on record; no much larger clone is a single base apart.

The investigation overall reported the following: Naive subsets generally had larger estimated clonotype richness than memory subsets. Because the study included only a small number of donors, the genetic and exposure-history diversity represented was limited. Rarefaction of sorted-subset datasets indicated incomplete sequencing despite the large sequencing depth. Across a few donors, about 5.2% of naive CD4, approximately 3.6% of naive CD8, around 2.1% of memory CD4, and 0.4% of memory CD8 clonotypes were shared. Based on pairwise subsampling, the degree of clonotype sharing among donors was expected to be affected by sequencing depth. Sampling was restricted to blood, and TCR repertoires in tissues likely differ from the TCR repertoires found in blood. Compared with non-shared clonotypes, the clonotypes found in all four sorted-subset donors had higher generation probabilities.

Using the deep immunoSEQ assay, multiplex PCR amplified TCR CDR3 regions from genomic DNA. Extracted genomic DNA from each cell subset was distributed evenly across all wells of several immunoSEQ 96-well plates, and each plate was treated as a replicate. For sorted subsets, about 200 ng genomic DNA, equal to 25,000 to 35,000 T cell genomes, was loaded into each replicate PCR. Purified libraries were quantified with a Qubit 3.0 fluorometer, sized on a Bioanalyzer 2100, and re-quantified with the KAPA Library Quantification kit. A separate single-read 150-cycle Illumina NextSeq 550 flow cell was used to sequence each immunoSEQ 96-well plate. In the source study's methods: The immunoSEQ output contained only junctional sequences without quality scores, so filtering could not match that applied to full-length reads. To assign V/J genes and CDR3, sequences were annotated against IMGT germline references using PyIR, a Python wrapper for IgBLAST v1.9. Reads were filtered out if the reads had weak V/J assignments (E-value above 1e-6), no CDR3, stop codons, out-of-frame junctions, or ambiguous translated residues. V3J clonotypes were defined as sequences sharing the same inferred V gene, J gene, and CDR3 amino acid sequence. The percentage overlap between two repertoires was calculated by dividing the number of shared unique clonotypes by the size of the smaller repertoire. RTK rarefaction, the Chao1 estimator, and Recon v2.1 estimates of unobserved clonotypes were used to assess repertoire richness. Generation probabilities for all TCRbeta clonotypes obtained by the gDNA method from four donors were computed using OLGA. TCRdb provides this immuneACCESS table in a form limited to in-frame rearrangements. Some clones are lacking; in checked studies, under half of them reflect an unresolved V gene, and why the rest are absent is not known. For V, J and clone size, that table is used; D and trimming come from the DNA. The sample contains about 1.5 million clones, 98% of them found a single time. About 0.45% of the sample rests with the top ten.

This TCR was sampled from a man younger than 45 in good health. The chain joins TRBV25-1 to TRBJ1-4; the D gene cannot be resolved reliably. The sequenced sample consisted of naive CD4+ T cells sorted from blood. The sample's cell subset or site, from its label and the paper: CD45RA+ positively selected. The DNA sequence is TGTGCCAGCAGTGCGTCAGGAGAAAAACTGTTTTTT. Protein translation: CASSASGEKLFF.